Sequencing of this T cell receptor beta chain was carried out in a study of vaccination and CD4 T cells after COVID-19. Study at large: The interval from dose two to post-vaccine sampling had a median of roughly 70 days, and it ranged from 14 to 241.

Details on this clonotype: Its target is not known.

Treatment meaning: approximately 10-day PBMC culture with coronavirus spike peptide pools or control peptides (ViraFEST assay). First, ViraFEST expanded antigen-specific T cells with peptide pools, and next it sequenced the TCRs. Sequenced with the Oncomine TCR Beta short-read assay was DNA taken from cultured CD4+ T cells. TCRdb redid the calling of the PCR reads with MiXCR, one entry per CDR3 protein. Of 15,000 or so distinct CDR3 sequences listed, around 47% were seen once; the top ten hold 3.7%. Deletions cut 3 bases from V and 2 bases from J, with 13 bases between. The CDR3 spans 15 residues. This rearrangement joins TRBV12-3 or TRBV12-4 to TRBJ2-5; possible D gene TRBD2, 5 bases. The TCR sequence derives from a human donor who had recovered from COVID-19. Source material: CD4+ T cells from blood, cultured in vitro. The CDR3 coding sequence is TGTGCCAGCAGTTTGAGTGGGAGAACTCAAGAGACCCAGTACTTC. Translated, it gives CASSLSGRTQETQYF.